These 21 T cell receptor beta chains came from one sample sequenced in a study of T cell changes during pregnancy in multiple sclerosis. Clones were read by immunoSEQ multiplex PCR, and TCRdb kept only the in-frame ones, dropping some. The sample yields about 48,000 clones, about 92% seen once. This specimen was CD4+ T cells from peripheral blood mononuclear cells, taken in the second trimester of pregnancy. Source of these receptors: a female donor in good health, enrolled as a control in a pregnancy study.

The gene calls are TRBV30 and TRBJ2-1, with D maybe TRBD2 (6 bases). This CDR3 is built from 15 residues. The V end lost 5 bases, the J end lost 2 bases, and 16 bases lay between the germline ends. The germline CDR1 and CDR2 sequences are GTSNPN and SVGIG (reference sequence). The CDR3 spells CAWFYGGGPYNEQFF. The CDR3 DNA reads TGTGCCTGGTTTTATGGCGGAGGGCCCTACAATGAGCAGTTCTTC.

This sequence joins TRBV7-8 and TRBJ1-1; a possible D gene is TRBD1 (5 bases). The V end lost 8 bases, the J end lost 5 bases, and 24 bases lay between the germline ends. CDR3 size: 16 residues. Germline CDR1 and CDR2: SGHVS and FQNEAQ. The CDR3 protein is CASQILAGGVGTEAFF. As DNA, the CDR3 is TGTGCCAGCCAGATACTTGCGGGGGGAGTGGGTACTGAAGCTTTCTTT.

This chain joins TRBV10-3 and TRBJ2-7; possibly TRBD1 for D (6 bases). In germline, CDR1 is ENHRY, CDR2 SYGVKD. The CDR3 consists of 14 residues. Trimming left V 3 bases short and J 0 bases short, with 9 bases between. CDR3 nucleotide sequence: TGTGCCATCAGTGATTGGACAGACTCCTACGAGCAGTACTTC. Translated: CAISDWTDSYEQYF.

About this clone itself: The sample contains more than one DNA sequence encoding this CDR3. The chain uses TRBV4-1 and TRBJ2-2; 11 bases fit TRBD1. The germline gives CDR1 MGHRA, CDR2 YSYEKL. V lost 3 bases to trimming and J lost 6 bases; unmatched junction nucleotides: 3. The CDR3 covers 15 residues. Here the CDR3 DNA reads TGCGCCAGCAGCCAGGGGACAGGGGGGCCCGGGGAGCTGTTTTTT. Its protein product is CASSQGTGGPGELFF.

The CDR3 region has the DNA TGTGCCAGCAGCCGGACAGGGAATCAGCCCCAGCATTTT. It is translated as CASSRTGNQPQHF. The V call is TRBV6-5, the J call TRBJ1-5, with TRBD1 matching 8 bases. Germline V gene lookup returns CDR1 MNHEY and CDR2 SVGAGI. The CDR3 sequence is 13 residues long. The V segment lost 6 bases and the J segment 4 bases; nucleotides outside the gene matches: 2.

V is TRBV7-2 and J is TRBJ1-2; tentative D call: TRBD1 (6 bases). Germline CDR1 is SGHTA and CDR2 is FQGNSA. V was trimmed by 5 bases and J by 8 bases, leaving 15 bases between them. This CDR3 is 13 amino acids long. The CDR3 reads CASSAKGGGGYTF. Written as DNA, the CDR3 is TGTGCCAGCAGCGCCAAGGGGGGAGGGGGCTACACCTTC.

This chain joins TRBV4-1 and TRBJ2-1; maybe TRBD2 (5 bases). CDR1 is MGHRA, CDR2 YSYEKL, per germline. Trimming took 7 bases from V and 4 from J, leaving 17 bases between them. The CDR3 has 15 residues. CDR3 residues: CASKPWGDRYNEQFF. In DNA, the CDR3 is TGCGCCAGCAAACCCTGGGGAGACCGATACAATGAGCAGTTCTTC.

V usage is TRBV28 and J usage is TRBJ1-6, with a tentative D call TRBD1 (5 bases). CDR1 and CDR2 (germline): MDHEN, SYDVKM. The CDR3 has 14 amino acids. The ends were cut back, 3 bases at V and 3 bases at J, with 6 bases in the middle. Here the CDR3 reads CASSLTVYNSPLHF. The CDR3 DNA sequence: TGTGCCAGCAGTTTGACAGTCTATAATTCACCCCTCCACTTT.

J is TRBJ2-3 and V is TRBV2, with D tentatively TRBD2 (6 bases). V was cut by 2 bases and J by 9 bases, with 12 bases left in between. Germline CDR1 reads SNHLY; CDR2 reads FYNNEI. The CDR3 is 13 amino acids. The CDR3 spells CASSETTRETQYF. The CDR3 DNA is TGTGCCAGCAGTGAAACGACTAGGGAGACGCAGTATTTT. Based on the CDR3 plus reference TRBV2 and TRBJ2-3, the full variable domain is EPEVTQTPSHQVTQMGQEVILRCVPISNHLYFYWYRQILGQKVEFLVSFYNNEISEKSEIFDDQFSVERPDGSNFTLKIRSTKLEDSAMYFCASSETTRETQYFGPGTRLTVL.

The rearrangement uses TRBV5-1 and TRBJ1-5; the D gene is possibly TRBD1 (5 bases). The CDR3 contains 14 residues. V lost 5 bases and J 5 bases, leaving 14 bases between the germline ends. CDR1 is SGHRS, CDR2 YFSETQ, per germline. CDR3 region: CASSTDSRDQPQHF. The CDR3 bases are TGCGCCAGCAGTACCGACAGCCGAGATCAGCCCCAGCATTTT.

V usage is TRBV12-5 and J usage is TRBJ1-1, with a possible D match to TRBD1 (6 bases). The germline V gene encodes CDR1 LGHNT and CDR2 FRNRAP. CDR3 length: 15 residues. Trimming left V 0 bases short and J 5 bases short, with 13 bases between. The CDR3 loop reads CASGLVTGWRTEAFF. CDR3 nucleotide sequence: TGTGCTAGTGGTTTGGTAACAGGGTGGAGGACTGAAGCTTTCTTT.

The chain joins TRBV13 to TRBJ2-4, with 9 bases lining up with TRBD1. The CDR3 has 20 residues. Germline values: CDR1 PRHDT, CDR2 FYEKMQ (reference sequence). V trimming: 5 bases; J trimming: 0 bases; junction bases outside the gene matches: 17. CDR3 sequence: CASSTIRDRDLNKAKNIQYF. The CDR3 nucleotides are TGTGCCAGCAGCACCATCCGGGACAGGGACCTGAATAAAGCCAAAAACATTCAGTACTTC.

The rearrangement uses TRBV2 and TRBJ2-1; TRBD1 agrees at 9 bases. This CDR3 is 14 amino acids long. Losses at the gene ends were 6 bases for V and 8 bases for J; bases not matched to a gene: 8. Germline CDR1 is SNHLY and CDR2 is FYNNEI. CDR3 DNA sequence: TGTGCCAGCAGGGAGACAGGGGGTGTCTATGAGCAGTTCTTC. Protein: CASRETGGVYEQFF.

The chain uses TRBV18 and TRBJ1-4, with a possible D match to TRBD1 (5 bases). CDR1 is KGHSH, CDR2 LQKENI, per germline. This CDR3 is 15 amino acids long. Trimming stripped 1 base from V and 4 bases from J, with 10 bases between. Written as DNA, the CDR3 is TGTGCCAGCTCACCACAGACAGCTGGTAATGAAAAACTGTTTTTT. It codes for CASSPQTAGNEKLFF.

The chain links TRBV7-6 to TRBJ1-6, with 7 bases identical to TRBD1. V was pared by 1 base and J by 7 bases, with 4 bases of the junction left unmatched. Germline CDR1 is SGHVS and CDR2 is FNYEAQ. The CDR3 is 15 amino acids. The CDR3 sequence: CASSLDARGNSPLHF. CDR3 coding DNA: TGTGCCAGCAGCTTAGATGCCAGGGGGAATTCACCCCTCCACTTT.

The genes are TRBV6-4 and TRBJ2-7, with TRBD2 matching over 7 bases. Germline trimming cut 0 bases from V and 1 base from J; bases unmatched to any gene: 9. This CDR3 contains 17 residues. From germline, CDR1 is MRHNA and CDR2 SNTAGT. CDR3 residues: CASSDSSRRELSYEQYF. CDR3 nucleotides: TGTGCCAGCAGTGACTCCTCCCGGCGGGAGCTTTCCTACGAGCAGTACTTC.

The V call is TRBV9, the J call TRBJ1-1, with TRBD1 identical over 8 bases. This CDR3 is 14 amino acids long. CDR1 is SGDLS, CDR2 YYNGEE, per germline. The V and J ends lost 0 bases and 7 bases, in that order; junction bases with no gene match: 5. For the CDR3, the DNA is TGTGCCAGCAGCGTAGGACAGGGGAACGGTGAAGCTTTCTTT. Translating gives CASSVGQGNGEAFF.

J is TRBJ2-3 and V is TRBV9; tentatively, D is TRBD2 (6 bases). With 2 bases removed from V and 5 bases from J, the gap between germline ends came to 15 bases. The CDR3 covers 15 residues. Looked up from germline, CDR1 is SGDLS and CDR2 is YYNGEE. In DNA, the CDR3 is TGTGCCAGCAGCGTTGGAGGGTTCGACGGAGATACGCAGTATTTT. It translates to CASSVGGFDGDTQYF. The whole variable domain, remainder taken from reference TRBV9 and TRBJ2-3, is DSGVTQTPKHLITATGQRVTLRCSPRSGDLSVYWYQQSLDQGLQFLIQYYNGEERAKGNILERFSAQQFPDLHSELNLSSLELGDSALYFCASSVGGFDGDTQYFGPGTRLTVL.

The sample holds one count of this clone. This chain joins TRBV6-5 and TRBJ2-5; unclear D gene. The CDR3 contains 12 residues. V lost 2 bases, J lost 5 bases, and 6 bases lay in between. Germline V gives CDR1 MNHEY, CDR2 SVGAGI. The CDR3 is CASSYGRETQYF. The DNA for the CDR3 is TGTGCCAGCAGTTACGGCAGGGAGACCCAGTACTTC.

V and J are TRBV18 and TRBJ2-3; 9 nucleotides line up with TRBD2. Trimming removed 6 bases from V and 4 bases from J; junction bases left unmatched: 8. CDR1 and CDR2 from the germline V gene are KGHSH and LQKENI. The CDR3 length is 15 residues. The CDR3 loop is CASSAASGAPDTQYF. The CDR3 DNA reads TGTGCCAGCTCTGCGGCTAGCGGGGCACCAGATACGCAGTATTTT.

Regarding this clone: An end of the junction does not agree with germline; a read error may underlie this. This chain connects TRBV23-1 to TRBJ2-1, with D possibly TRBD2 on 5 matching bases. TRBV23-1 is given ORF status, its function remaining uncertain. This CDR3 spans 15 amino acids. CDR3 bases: TGCGCCAGCAGTCATTTTTTTAGCGCGACTTGCCCATGTATCTTC. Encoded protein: CASSHFFSATCPCIF.